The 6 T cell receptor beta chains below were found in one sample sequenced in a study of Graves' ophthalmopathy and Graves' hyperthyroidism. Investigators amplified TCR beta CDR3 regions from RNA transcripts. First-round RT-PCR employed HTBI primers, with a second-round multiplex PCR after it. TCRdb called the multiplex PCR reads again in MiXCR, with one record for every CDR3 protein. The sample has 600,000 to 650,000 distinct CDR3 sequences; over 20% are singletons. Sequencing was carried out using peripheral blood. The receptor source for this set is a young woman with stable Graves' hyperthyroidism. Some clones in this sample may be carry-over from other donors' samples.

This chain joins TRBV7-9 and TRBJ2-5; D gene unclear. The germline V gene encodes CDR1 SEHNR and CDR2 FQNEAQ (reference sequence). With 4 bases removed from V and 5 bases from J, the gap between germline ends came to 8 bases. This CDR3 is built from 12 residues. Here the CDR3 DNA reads TGTGCCAGCAGCTGGGAAGCGGAGACCCAGTACTTC. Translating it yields CASSWEAETQYF. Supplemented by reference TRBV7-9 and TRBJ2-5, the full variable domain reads DTGVSQNPRHKITKRGQNVTFRCDPISEHNRLYWYRQTLGQGPEFLTYFQNEAQLEKSRLLSDRFSAERPKGSFSTLEIQRTEQGDSAMYLCASSWEAETQYFGPGTRLLVL.

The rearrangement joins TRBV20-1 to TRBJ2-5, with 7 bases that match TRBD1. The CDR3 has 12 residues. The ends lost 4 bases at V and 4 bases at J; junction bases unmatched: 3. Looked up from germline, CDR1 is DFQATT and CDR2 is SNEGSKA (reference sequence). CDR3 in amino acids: CSANDRVETQYF. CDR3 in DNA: TGCAGTGCTAACGACAGGGTAGAGACCCAGTACTTC.

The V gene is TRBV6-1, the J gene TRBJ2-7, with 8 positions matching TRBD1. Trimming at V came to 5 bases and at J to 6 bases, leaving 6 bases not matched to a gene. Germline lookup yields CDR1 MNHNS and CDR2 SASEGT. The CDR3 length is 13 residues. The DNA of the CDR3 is TGTGCCAGCAGTCGGACAGGGTTAAGCGAGCAGTACTTC. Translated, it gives CASSRTGLSEQYF.

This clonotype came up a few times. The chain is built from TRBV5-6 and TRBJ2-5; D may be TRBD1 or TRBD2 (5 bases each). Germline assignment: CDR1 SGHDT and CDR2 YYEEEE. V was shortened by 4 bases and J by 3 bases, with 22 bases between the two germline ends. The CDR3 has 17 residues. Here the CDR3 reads CASSPPTPGTTKETQYF. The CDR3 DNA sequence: TGTGCCAGCAGCCCGCCTACCCCCGGGACCACCAAAGAGACCCAGTACTTC. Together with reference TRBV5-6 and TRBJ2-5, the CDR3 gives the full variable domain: DAGVTQSPTHLIKTRGQQVTLRCSPKSGHDTVSWYQQALGQGPQFIFQYYEEEERQRGNFPDRFSGHQFPNYSSELNVNALLLGDSALYLCASSPPTPGTTKETQYFGPGTRLLVL.

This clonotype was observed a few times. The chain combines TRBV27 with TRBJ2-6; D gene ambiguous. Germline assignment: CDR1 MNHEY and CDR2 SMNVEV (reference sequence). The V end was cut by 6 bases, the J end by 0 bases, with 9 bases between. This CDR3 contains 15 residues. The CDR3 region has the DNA TGTGCCAGCAGCCCAGAATTCTCTGGGGCCAACGTCCTGACTTTC. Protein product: CASSPEFSGANVLTF.

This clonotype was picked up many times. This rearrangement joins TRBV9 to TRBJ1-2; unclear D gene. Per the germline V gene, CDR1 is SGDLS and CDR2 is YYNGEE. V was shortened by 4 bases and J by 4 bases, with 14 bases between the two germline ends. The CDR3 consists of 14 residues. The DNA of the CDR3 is TGTGCCAGCAGCCTAACAGAAAATATCTATGGCTACACCTTC. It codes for CASSLTENIYGYTF.